This T cell receptor (beta chain) was observed in a study of T-cell memory formation after mild COVID-19 (dated by TCRdb to the early 2020s). The study in broad terms: TCR sequence clusters from the two donors were found to be largely donor specific. Two young, previously healthy adult volunteers made up the cohort, one male and one female. In a couple of donors, T-cell clones that expanded and contracted after mild COVID-19 were followed by sequencing TCRalpha and TCRbeta repertoires longitudinally.

Ficoll-Paque density gradient centrifugation was used to isolate PBMCs. Sequencing took place on an Illumina NovaSeq 6000. cDNA libraries for TCRalpha and TCRbeta were prepared by 5'RACE using constant-segment primers, with sample barcodes and unique molecular identifiers added. RNA was extracted from every sample with Trizol reagent. Library amplification was performed in two PCR steps, and a second sample barcode and Illumina TruSeq adapters were introduced in the second step. Sequencing of the libraries was done on an Illumina NovaSeq, producing 2 x 150 bp paired-end reads. The paper's data handling went like this. Demultiplexing of reads and collapsing into UMI-guided consensus sequences were performed with migec v1.2.7. Using mixcr v2.1.11, UMI consensuses were aligned to TRA and TRB V and J templates and then assembled into clonotypes. A clonotype was counted as expanded or contracted only if both edgeR and NoisET called the change significant, with noise models trained on biological replicates. For edgeR calls, the thresholds were a false discovery rate-adjusted p below 0.01 and a log2 fold-change of 1. As an exploratory analysis of dynamics, max-normalized trajectories of the 1000 most abundant clonotypes were examined with PCA combined with hierarchical clustering. Separately sequenced CD4+ and CD8+ repertoires were used to assign the CD4 or CD8 phenotype of responding clones. The public reads were quality trimmed at Q25 with fastp and then assembled into clones with MiXCR by TCRdb, keeping productive beta chains. Each record represents a unique CDR3 protein, reported with the most common genes and DNA among its rows. These V and J calls are TCRdb output, not the study's own analysis. The sample profile shows 250,000 to 350,000 distinct CDR3 sequences; roughly a fifth of them were found once. The ten largest clones take up around 20% of the sample.

Overall results and qualifications from the work: Some responding clones were detected in pre-infection memory, suggesting pre-existing cross-reactive memory T cells joined the SARS-CoV-2 response. Clones contracting from day 15 to 85 had balanced CD4/CD8 phenotypes, while a second wave expanding from day 15 to 37 was biased towards CD4+. Only two mild cases were covered by the study, and larger cohorts that include severe cases with pre-infection samples were considered necessary. The second-wave clones that peaked on day 37 were not confirmed to be SARS-CoV-2 specific. Contracting CD4+ clones turned up mainly in the CM and EM memory subsets, whereas EMRA was where CD8+ clones were enriched.

Concerning this clonotype: Its antigen is currently not known. No much larger clone is present one base from it, and per-base qualities are unavailable.

Trimming removed 0 bases from V and 0 bases from J, leaving 12 bases between the germline ends. From its cysteine to its phenylalanine, the CDR3 spans 18 amino acids. Only the CDR3 part of the read is kept: 54 bases, read in frame from the first base. From a lookup of the germline V gene, CDR1 and CDR2 are KGHSH and LQKENI. This TCR came from a man aged 18 to 29 who had mild COVID-19 (a few samples of this study predate the infection). The sample titles of this study are shuffled in the database, so cell type and time point are left out; the donor was told from shared clones. Recombination linked TRBV18 to TRBJ2-6; the D gene lacks a confident call. Sequencing used PBMCs or a T cell subset sorted from them (not recorded which). The nucleotide sequence is TGTGCCAGCTCACCACCGGGCATTGGGGACTCTGGGGCCAACGTCCTGACTTTC. The encoded protein is CASSPPGIGDSGANVLTF.